This T cell receptor (beta chain) is drawn from a study of blood T cell repertoires in COVID-19. Study at large: PBMCs, B-cell-depleted T cells, or T cells provided the cDNA or gDNA that made up the material.

The V gene's germline CDR1 is SGDLS and CDR2 YYNGEE. The CDR3 is made up of 15 amino acids. Trimming removed 0 bases at V and 10 bases at J, with 17 bases between. Original processing notes: Amplified reference gene primers provided the basis for estimating nucleated cell counts. The table came from immunoSEQ multiplex PCR; TCRdb's copy has only in-frame clones and leaves some out. The DNA was the basis for D and trimming; V, J and clone size are from that table. This table holds under 35,000 clones, approximately 87% found once. The rearrangement links TRBV9 to TRBJ2-1; tentatively, D is TRBD2 (6 bases). Source material: peripheral blood. This sequence originates from a human donor in a cohort sampled during active COVID-19. This CDR3 is CASSVGGTPHYEQFF. CDR3 bases: TGTGCCAGCAGCGTAGGCGGGACGCCGCATTACGAGCAGTTCTTC.